These 20 T cell receptor beta chains share one sample of origin, sequenced in a study of blood T cell repertoires in COVID-19. Repertoires were generated with immunoSEQ multiplex PCR, while TCRdb's copy carries only in-frame clones and drops some. The table shows approximately 290,000 clones, with around 89% occurring only once. The specimen was peripheral blood. The receptors stem from a man aged 30 to 39 with acute or convalescent COVID-19.

The J gene is TRBJ1-1, the V gene TRBV20-1; unclear D gene. This CDR3 is 11 amino acids long. CDR1 and CDR2 (germline): DFQATT, SNEGSKA (reference sequence). The V gene lost 4 bases and the J gene lost 11 bases, with 14 bases spanning the gap. CDR3 bases: TGCAGTGCTACAGAATATATCGGGGCTTTCTTT. Encoded protein: CSATEYIGAFF.

The chain joins TRBV6-6 to TRBJ2-6; no reliable D call. With 7 bases removed from V and 0 bases from J, the gap between germline ends came to 13 bases. CDR3 length: 16 amino acids. Germline CDR1 reads MNHNY; CDR2 reads SVGAGI (reference sequence). The CDR3 is CASTKDIYSGANVLTF. As DNA, the CDR3 is TGTGCCAGCACTAAAGATATCTACTCTGGGGCCAACGTCCTGACTTTC.

In this sample, this clone turned up once. The chain recombines TRBV12-3 or TRBV12-4 with TRBJ1-3; TRBD1 matches 10 bases. The CDR3 contains 13 residues. J was trimmed by 12 bases and V by 8 bases; bases with no gene match: 10. CDR3 bases: TGTGCCAGCCGGACAGGGGGAGGAATGGGCATATATTTT. Its protein is CASRTGGGMGIYF.

This chain uses TRBV11-2 with TRBJ2-7; weak D call: TRBD1 (6 bases). CDR1 and CDR2 (germline): SGHAT, FQNNGV. The CDR3 contains 14 residues. With 6 bases removed from V and 0 bases from J, the gap between germline ends came to 12 bases. The CDR3: CASRGDRSSYEQYF. The DNA of the CDR3 is TGTGCCAGCAGGGGAGACAGGAGCTCCTACGAGCAGTACTTC. Drawing the rest from reference TRBV11-2 and TRBJ2-7, the complete variable domain is EAGVAQSPRYKIIEKRQSVAFWCNPISGHATLYWYQQILGQGPKLLIQFQNNGVVDDSQLPKDRFSAERLKGVDSTLKIQPAKLEDSAVYLCASRGDRSSYEQYFGPGTRLTVT.

V is TRBV10-3 and J is TRBJ2-7; D remains unclear. This CDR3 has 12 amino acids. The V end lost 10 bases, the J end lost 4 bases, and 14 bases lay between the germline ends. Germline V lookup: CDR1 ENHRY, CDR2 SYGVKD. The CDR3 DNA follows: TGTGCCACACTCACCCTTACTTACGAGCAGTACTTC. Translation: CATLTLTYEQYF.

This clone came up once. The rearrangement uses TRBV28 and TRBJ1-2; D perhaps matches TRBD1 (5 bases). The CDR3 loop spans 19 amino acids. Germline assignment: CDR1 MDHEN and CDR2 SYDVKM. With 6 bases removed from V and 5 bases from J, the gap between germline ends came to 31 bases. The CDR3 coding sequence is TGTGCCAGCAGCGAATATGCCTACAGGTCCAACAGAATTGATTATGGCTACACCTTC. It encodes CASSEYAYRSNRIDYGYTF.

The J gene is TRBJ1-6, the V gene TRBV11-1; D gene uncertain. Germline CDR1 SGHAT, CDR2 FQDESV (reference sequence). V was clipped by 1 base and J by 9 bases, with 13 bases between them. The CDR3 spans 15 residues. The DNA of the CDR3 is TGTGCCAGCAGCTTAGTAACCCGAGGCGTTTCACCCCTCCACTTT. The encoded protein is CASSLVTRGVSPLHF. The full variable domain, in which reference TRBV11-1 and TRBJ1-6 provide the parts outside the CDR3, is EAEVAQSPRYKITEKSQAVAFWCDPISGHATLYWYRQILGQGPELLVQFQDESVVDDSQLPKDRFSAERLKGVDSTLKIQPAELGDSAMYLCASSLVTRGVSPLHFGNGTRLTVT.

The rearrangement joins TRBV2 to TRBJ2-3; 8 nucleotides match TRBD1. J gave up 5 bases and V 5 bases, and 9 bases lay outside the gene matches. This CDR3 comprises 15 residues. The germline V gene encodes CDR1 SNHLY and CDR2 FYNNEI. CDR3 in DNA: TGTGCCAGCAGTTACCAGGGGGCGCCAGAAGATACGCAGTATTTT. Translated: CASSYQGAPEDTQYF. The variable domain in full, completed from reference TRBV2 and TRBJ2-3, reads EPEVTQTPSHQVTQMGQEVILRCVPISNHLYFYWYRQILGQKVEFLVSFYNNEISEKSEIFDDQFSVERPDGSNFTLKIRSTKLEDSAMYFCASSYQGAPEDTQYFGPGTRLTVL.

The rearrangement joins TRBV6-1 to TRBJ2-5, with 11 nucleotides matching TRBD2. Trimming took 0 bases from V and 4 from J; bases not matched to a gene: 16. Germline CDR1 reads MNHNS; CDR2 reads SASEGT. The CDR3 consists of 20 residues. The CDR3 bases are TGTGCCAGCAGTGAAGCGTATATCAGGAGGGTAGCGGGGGGGCGAGAGACCCAGTACTTC. Translation gives CASSEAYIRRVAGGRETQYF.

The V gene is TRBV7-9, the J gene TRBJ1-2; 9 bases are shared with TRBD1. Trimming cost V 5 bases and J 5 bases; bases outside gene matches: 6. CDR3 length: 14 residues. Germline values: CDR1 SEHNR, CDR2 FQNEAQ (reference sequence). CDR3 bases: TGTGCCAGCAGCCCCGGGACAGGGTATTATGGCTACACCTTC. It translates to CASSPGTGYYGYTF.

V and J are TRBV5-1 and TRBJ1-4; 7 bases fit TRBD1. The CDR3 runs 16 residues. Germline V gives CDR1 SGHRS, CDR2 YFSETQ. The J segment lost 0 bases and the V segment lost 5 bases, leaving 7 bases of the junction unmatched. The CDR3 DNA follows: TGCGCCAGCAGTTTTGGACAGGTAGCAACTAATGAAAAACTGTTTTTT. Its protein is CASSFGQVATNEKLFF.

The chain carries TRBV5-1 and TRBJ1-1, with D unresolved. Germline lookup yields CDR1 SGHRS and CDR2 YFSETQ. The CDR3 extends over 14 amino acids. V was cut by 4 bases and J by 4 bases, with 14 bases left in between. The CDR3 loop is CASSPSGRGTEAFF. The DNA of the CDR3 is TGCGCCAGCAGCCCGAGCGGCCGTGGCACTGAAGCTTTCTTT. Full variable domain (outside the CDR3, taken from reference TRBV5-1 and TRBJ1-1): KAGVTQTPRYLIKTRGQQVTLSCSPISGHRSVSWYQQTPGQGLQFLFEYFSETQRNKGNFPGRFSGRQFSNSRSEMNVSTLELGDSALYLCASSPSGRGTEAFFGQGTRLTVV.

The chain has TRBV5-1 and TRBJ2-1, with D perhaps TRBD2 (7 bases). The CDR3 is 13 amino acids. CDR1 and CDR2 (germline): SGHRS, YFSETQ. Trimming shortened V by 2 bases and J by 8 bases, and 11 bases separated the two germline ends. The CDR3 nucleotides read TGCGCCAGCAGCTTAGGCGGGGGCCATGAGCAGTTCTTC. Its translation: CASSLGGGHEQFF.

The chain combines TRBV5-1 with TRBJ2-7; weak D call: TRBD1 (6 bases). CDR3 length: 14 residues. V gave up 2 bases and J gave up 2 bases, with 11 bases separating them. CDR1 SGHRS and CDR2 YFSETQ come from the germline V gene. CDR3 residues: CASSFGQSAYEQYF. CDR3 nucleotides: TGCGCCAGCAGCTTCGGACAGTCGGCCTACGAGCAGTACTTC.

The chain couples TRBV5-4 to TRBJ1-1; D not resolved. V lost 4 bases, J lost 7 bases, and 8 bases lay in between. Germline V gene lookup returns CDR1 SGHNT and CDR2 YYREEE (reference sequence). This CDR3 has 11 amino acids. CDR3 amino acids: CASSREGEAFF. DNA for the CDR3: TGTGCCAGCAGCAGAGAGGGTGAAGCTTTCTTT.

This chain uses TRBV10-2 with TRBJ2-5; weak D call: TRBD1 (5 bases). Germline V gives CDR1 WSHSY, CDR2 SAAADI. The CDR3 runs to 14 residues. V lost 4 bases, J lost 1 base, and 10 bases lay in between. The CDR3 loop reads CASSVTQGQETQYF. As DNA, the CDR3 is TGCGCCAGCAGTGTCACCCAGGGCCAAGAGACCCAGTACTTC.

The gene calls are TRBV11-2 and TRBJ2-3; 13 bases are a match to TRBD2. The CDR3 spans 18 residues. Germline V gives CDR1 SGHAT, CDR2 FQNNGV. Trimming removed 5 bases from V and 0 bases from J; junction bases left unmatched: 8. Written as DNA, the CDR3 is TGTGCCAGCAGCGAGGGACTAGCGGGGTCTATTAGCACAGATACGCAGTATTTT. Amino acid sequence: CASSEGLAGSISTDTQYF.

A single count supports this clone. Its ends do not fully match the called genes, so a read error is possible. V is TRBV7-9 and J is TRBJ1-2, with no clear D. The germline V gene encodes CDR1 SEHNR and CDR2 FQNEAQ (reference sequence). The CDR3 runs 14 residues. The CDR3 sequence is CASSLAEVNYGYTF. The CDR3 DNA reads TGTGCCAGCAGCCTAGCGGAGGTTAACTATGGCTACACCTTC.

The J gene is TRBJ1-1, the V gene TRBV9; D ambiguous. This CDR3 has 15 amino acids. CDR1 is SGDLS and CDR2 is YYNGEE in the germline V gene. V was cut by 0 bases and J by 0 bases, with 9 bases left in between. The chain's CDR3 is CASSVDGVMNTEAFF. The CDR3 DNA reads TGTGCCAGCAGCGTAGATGGAGTAATGAACACTGAAGCTTTCTTT.

Comments on this clone: The same CDR3 also results from other DNA sequences found in this sample. This chain joins TRBV10-2 and TRBJ1-6, with a possible D match to TRBD1 (6 bases). Per the germline V gene, CDR1 is WSHSY and CDR2 is SAAADI. V shed 4 bases and J shed 7 bases, with 11 bases lying between them. The CDR3 is 14 residues long. CDR3 nucleotides: TGCGCCAGCAGTGTTCAGGGGCCAAATTCACCCCTCCACTTT. Encoded protein: CASSVQGPNSPLHF.